These T cell receptor beta chains were read from a single sample in a study of blood T cells in healthy people across ages. Using its own MiXCR run on the 5' RACE reads, TCRdb lists one record per CDR3 protein. The profile shows about a million distinct CDR3 sequences, about 51% of them singletons. The sample comprised blood. These receptors were obtained from a woman in her sixties or seventies in good health. CDR3s include the opening cysteine and the closing phenylalanine or tryptophan. The order of the fields is D gene, clone size, J gene, V gene, CDR3 DNA, CDR3 protein. The D gene is left open where the match is weak. Clone sizes are given selectively: once, few, many, or a class where the clone is expanded.

>-|-|TRBJ2-1|TRBV4-1
TGCGCCAGCAGCCAAGATGTCGCCTACAATGAGCAGTTCTTC
CASSQDVAYNEQFF
>TRBD2|-|TRBJ2-2|TRBV20-1
TGCAGTGCTAGCTCCCTGACGGGAGGAACGAACACCGGGGAGCTGTTTTTT
CSASSLTGGTNTGELFF
>-|-|TRBJ2-3|TRBV7-6
TGTGCCAGCAGCCTCGGGAGTATAATCACAGATACGCAGTATTTT
CASSLGSIITDTQYF
>-|few|TRBJ2-7|TRBV21-1
TGTGCCAGCAGCCAAAGGGACAGGGGGTGCTACGAGCAGTACTTC
CASSQRDRGCYEQYF
>TRBD2|-|TRBJ2-1|TRBV27
TGTGCCAGCACCTCTAGCGGCTGGGACAATGAGCAGTTCTTC
CASTSSGWDNEQFF
>-|-|TRBJ2-1|TRBV4-1
TGCGCCAGCAGCCCTCAGCGGGCCAGCTCCTACAATGAGCAGTTCTTC
CASSPQRASSYNEQFF
>-|once|TRBJ2-7|TRBV12-3/TRBV12-4
TGTGCCAGCGGGGCCCCGGTCGGGCAGTACTTC
CASGAPVGQYF
>-|-|TRBJ2-7|TRBV12-3/TRBV12-4
TGTGCCAGCAGTTTTCCGTTCAGGGGGGCCTCCGACGAGCAGTACTTC
CASSFPFRGASDEQYF
>-|-|TRBJ2-4|TRBV12-3/TRBV12-4
TGTGCCAGCAGCCTCACGGGACTTCGAAACATTCAGTACTTC
CASSLTGLRNIQYF
>TRBD1|-|TRBJ1-1|TRBV9
TGTGCCAGCAGCCCAGGACAGGGGATCGACACTGAAGCTTTCTTT
CASSPGQGIDTEAFF
>TRBD2|-|TRBJ2-7|TRBV2
TGTGCCAGCAGTGGCGGCGGGAGGATCCTCTACGAGCAGTACTTC
CASSGGGRILYEQYF
>TRBD1|-|TRBJ2-1|TRBV10-3
TGTGCCATCAGCAAAGGACAGGGCCAAGAGACCCAGTTCTTC
CAISKGQGQETQFF
>-|few|TRBJ2-5|TRBV12-3/TRBV12-4
TGTGCCAGCACTATGCCTAGGGCGCGAGCTCAGGAGACCCAGTACTTC
CASTMPRARAQETQYF
>-|once|TRBJ2-3|TRBV20-1
TGCAGTGCTAGAGTCCGGGGATACACAGATACGCAGTATTTT
CSARVRGYTDTQYF
>-|-|TRBJ1-4|TRBV12-3/TRBV12-4
TGTGCCAGCACCCAAACCAGGGGAACGAGAGAAAAACTGTTTTTT
CASTQTRGTREKLFF
>-|few|TRBJ2-7|TRBV5-1
TGCGCCAGCAGCTTGGGCGCAGGGTGGTCCTACGAGCAGTACTTC
CASSLGAGWSYEQYF
>-|-|TRBJ2-1|TRBV20-1
TGCAGTGCTAGGGTCGTTCGGTTCAATGAGCAGTTCTTC
CSARVVRFNEQFF
>TRBD2|few|TRBJ2-1|TRBV5-1
TGCGCCAGCAGCTTGGATCCAGCGGGAAATGGTAATGAGCAGTTCTTC
CASSLDPAGNGNEQFF
>TRBD1|-|TRBJ2-7|TRBV30
TGTGCCTGGAGCGAGACAGGGTACGAGCAGTACTTC
CAWSETGYEQYF
>-|-|TRBJ2-5|TRBV6-5
TGTGCCAGCAGTTATTCGGTAGTTAACGAAGAGACCCAGTACTTC
CASSYSVVNEETQYF
>-|few|TRBJ1-2|TRBV20-1
TGCAGTGCTAGAGAAAAGTCAGGGCGTAACTATGGCTACACCTTC
CSAREKSGRNYGYTF
>-|-|TRBJ2-3|TRBV5-4
TGTGACAGCAGCGCCCTCTCCCGGTCAGATACGCAGTATTTT
CDSSALSRSDTQYF
>TRBD1|-|TRBJ2-1|TRBV20-1
TGCAGTGCTAGAGCCGCCTCCCTAGGACAGGGCCCCCAGTTCTTC
CSARAASLGQGPQFF
>-|-|TRBJ2-7|TRBV11-2
TGTGCCAGCAGCTTAGATGGGGGGTACGAGCAGTACTTC
CASSLDGGYEQYF
>TRBD1|few|TRBJ2-1|TRBV6-1
TGTGCCAGCAATGGTTTGGGCTGGGACAGGGAATACAATGAGCAGTTCTTC
CASNGLGWDREYNEQFF
>TRBD1|-|TRBJ1-2|TRBV27
TGTGCCAGCAGTTGGACAGGGTCCAGCTATGGCTACACCTTC
CASSWTGSSYGYTF
>-|-|TRBJ2-5|TRBV11-2
TGTGCCAGCAGCTTAGAATTTTTGGGTGGGAAAGAGACCCAGTACTTC
CASSLEFLGGKETQYF
>-|few|TRBJ2-3|TRBV12-3/TRBV12-4
TGTGCCAGCAGTTTATGGGCAGGTAGCACAGATACGCAGTATTTT
CASSLWAGSTDTQYF
>-|few|TRBJ1-5|TRBV24-1
TGTGCCACCAGTGACTGGTCAGATAGCCAGCCCCAGCATTTT
CATSDWSDSQPQHF
>-|few|TRBJ2-5|TRBV20-1
TGCAGTGCTAGAGATCCGGGGCTAGAGACCCAGTACTTC
CSARDPGLETQYF
>-|-|TRBJ1-5|TRBV4-1
TGCGCCAGCAGCCAGTCCGGCCCGCGAAATCAGCCCCAGCATTTT
CASSQSGPRNQPQHF